This TCR beta chain was sequenced for a study of T cells in Graves' hyperthyroidism and ophthalmopathy. This CDR3 has 11 residues. Trimming stripped 3 bases from V and 4 bases from J, with 4 bases between. Germline V gives CDR1 GTSNPN, CDR2 SVGIG (reference sequence). Amplification targeted TCR beta CDR3 regions from RNA transcripts. During a first-round RT-PCR of the TCR CDR3, the HTBI primer set was used. TCRdb reprocessed the multiplex PCR reads via MiXCR and lists one record per CDR3 protein. The sample holds approximately 300,000 distinct CDR3 sequences, approximately 18% seen once. The chain carries TRBV30 and TRBJ1-5; unclear D gene. This sequence was found in a man aged 50 to 60 with Graves' ophthalmopathy. Input material: blood. CDR3 sequence reads: CAWSKNQPQHF. CDR3 in DNA: TGTGCCTGGAGCAAAAATCAGCCCCAGCATTTT.